This T cell receptor (beta chain) appears in the sequencing data of a study of T cells after yellow fever vaccination. Notes on the study in general: The CD4 compartment and the CD8 compartment contained a small share of clonotypes in common.

The CDR3 length is 15 residues. Germline values: CDR1 KGHSH, CDR2 LQKENI. Germline trimming cut 2 bases from V and 2 bases from J; bases unmatched to any gene: 2. Ten or more counts support this clonotype. Its antigen is currently unknown. UMIs were added to TCR cDNA along with a universal primer site when it was made by 5'RACE template switching. MiXCR was run by TCRdb on the 5' RACE reads, yielding one entry per CDR3 protein. The table includes roughly 250,000 distinct CDR3 sequences, 10% to 15% detected once. This clonotype originated in a man aged 25 to 40 who received the YFV17D yellow fever vaccine. The chain has TRBV18 and TRBJ2-1, with 8 bases that match TRBD1. The specimen was CD4+ T cells sorted from PBMCs, collected 45 days after the yellow fever booster vaccination. Written as DNA, the CDR3 is TGTGCCAGCTCACCAACAGGGGGTGCCTACAATGAGCAGTTCTTC. Encoded protein: CASSPTGGAYNEQFF.